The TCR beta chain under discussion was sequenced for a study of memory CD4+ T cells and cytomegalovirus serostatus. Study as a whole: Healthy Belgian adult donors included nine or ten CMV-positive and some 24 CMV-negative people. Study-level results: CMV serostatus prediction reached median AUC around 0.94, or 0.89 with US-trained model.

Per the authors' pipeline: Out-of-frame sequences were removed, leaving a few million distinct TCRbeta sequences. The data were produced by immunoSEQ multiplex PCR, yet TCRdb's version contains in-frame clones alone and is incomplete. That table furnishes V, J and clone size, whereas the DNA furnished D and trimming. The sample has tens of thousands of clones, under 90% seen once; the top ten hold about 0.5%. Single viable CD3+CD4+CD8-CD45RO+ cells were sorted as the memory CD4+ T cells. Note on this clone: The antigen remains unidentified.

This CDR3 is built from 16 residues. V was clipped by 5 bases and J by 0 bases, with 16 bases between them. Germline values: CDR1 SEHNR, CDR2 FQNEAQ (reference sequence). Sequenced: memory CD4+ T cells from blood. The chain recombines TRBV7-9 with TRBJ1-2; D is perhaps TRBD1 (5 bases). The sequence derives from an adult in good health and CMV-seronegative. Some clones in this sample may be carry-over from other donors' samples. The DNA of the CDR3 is TGTGCCAGCAGCCGAGAAACGGGACGGTCTAACTATGGCTACACCTTC. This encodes CASSRETGRSNYGYTF.